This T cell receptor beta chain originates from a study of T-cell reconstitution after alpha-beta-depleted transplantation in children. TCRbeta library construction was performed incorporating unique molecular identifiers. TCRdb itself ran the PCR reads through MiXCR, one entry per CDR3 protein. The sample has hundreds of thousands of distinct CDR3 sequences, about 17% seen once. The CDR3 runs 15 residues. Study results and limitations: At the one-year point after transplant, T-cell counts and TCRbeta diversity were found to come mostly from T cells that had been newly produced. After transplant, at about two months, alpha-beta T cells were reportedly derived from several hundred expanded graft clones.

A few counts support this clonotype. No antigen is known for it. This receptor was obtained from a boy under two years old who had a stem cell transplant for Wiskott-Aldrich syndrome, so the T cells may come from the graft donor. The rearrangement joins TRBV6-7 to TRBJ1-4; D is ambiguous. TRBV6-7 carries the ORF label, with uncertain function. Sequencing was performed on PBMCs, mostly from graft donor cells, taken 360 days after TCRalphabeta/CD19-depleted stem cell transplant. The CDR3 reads CVQQLHGDGDEKLFF. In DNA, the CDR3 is TGTGTCCAGCAGTTACACGGGGATGGAGATGAAAAACTGTTTTTT.